A selection of T cell receptor beta chains follows, all from one sample in a study of control samples from healthy donors and cancer patients. Produced via immunoSEQ multiplex PCR; TCRdb's table is partial and in-frame only. Here the sample spans about 100,000 clones, around four fifths being singletons. The material sequenced was blood. Every receptor here comes from a man aged 25 to 40 in good health. Each CDR3 is given with its conserved first and last residue. Each record gives: J gene, clone size, V gene, D gene, CDR3 protein, CDR3 DNA. A D gene is named only where the DNA matches it firmly. Only some rows state a clone size, as once, few, many or a class for expanded clones.

>TRBJ2-7|NA|TRBV21-1|NA
CASSKDRGGTYEQYF
TGTGCCAGCAGCAAAGATCGAGGGGGTACCTACGAGCAGTACTTC
>TRBJ2-4|few|TRBV5-4|TRBD1
CASTLQGSGWEAKNIQYF
TGTGCCAGCACCTTACAGGGGTCAGGGTGGGAAGCCAAAAACATTCAGTACTTC
>TRBJ2-3|NA|TRBV5-8|NA
CASSFGGGTDTQYF
TGTGCCAGCAGCTTCGGAGGGGGCACAGATACGCAGTATTTT
>TRBJ1-2|NA|TRBV11-1|NA
CASSLGRGNYGYTF
TGTGCCAGCAGCTTGGGCAGGGGCAACTATGGCTACACCTTC
>TRBJ1-1|NA|TRBV2|NA
CASRDRNTEAFF
TGTGCCAGCAGAGACAGGAACACTGAAGCTTTCTTT
>TRBJ2-5|NA|TRBV3-1/TRBV3-2|NA
CASSQAGISGPETQYF
TGTGCCAGCAGCCAAGCCGGGATTAGCGGACCAGAGACCCAGTACTTC
>TRBJ2-7|NA|TRBV11-2|TRBD1
CASSALRGRGTGEQYF
TGTGCCAGCAGCGCCCTGAGAGGCAGGGGGACGGGTGAGCAGTACTTC
>TRBJ1-1|NA|TRBV2|TRBD1
CASIYRGTTEAFF
TGTGCCAGCATTTACAGGGGAACGACTGAAGCTTTCTTT
>TRBJ2-1|NA|TRBV16|NA
CASSQWRGNEQFF
TGTGCCAGCAGCCAATGGAGGGGGAATGAGCAGTTCTTC
>TRBJ1-1|NA|TRBV5-4|TRBD1
CASRPTGGTEAFF
TGTGCCAGCAGACCGACAGGGGGGACTGAAGCTTTCTTT
>TRBJ1-2|NA|TRBV5-6|NA
CASKGDYGYTF
TGTGCCAGCAAAGGGGACTATGGCTACACCTTC
>TRBJ2-3|NA|TRBV21-1|NA
CASSKGGILGPGTDTQYF
TGTGCCAGCAGCAAAGGGGGGATTCTCGGACCTGGCACAGATACGCAGTATTTT
>TRBJ2-7|NA|TRBV3-1/TRBV3-2|NA
CSSGGGESYEQYF
TGTTCCTCCGGGGGTGGGGAAAGCTACGAGCAGTACTTC
>TRBJ1-6|NA|TRBV10-2|TRBD1
CASSPHRGGNSPLHF
TGCGCCAGCAGCCCTCACAGGGGGGGAAATTCACCCCTCCACTTT
>TRBJ2-5|NA|TRBV20-1|NA
CSASQLETQYF
TGCAGTGCTAGCCAGCTGGAGACCCAGTACTTC
>TRBJ1-3|NA|TRBV6-4|NA
CASIGVYGNTIYF
TGTGCCAGCATAGGGGTGTACGGAAACACCATATATTTT
>TRBJ2-2|NA|TRBV10-2|NA
CASSRGTGELFF
TGCGCCAGCAGTAGGGGCACCGGGGAGCTGTTTTTT
>TRBJ1-3|few|TRBV9|NA
CASSVAGQRSVGNTIYF
TGTGCCAGCAGCGTAGCTGGGCAGCGGAGTGTTGGAAACACCATATATTTT
>TRBJ2-1|NA|TRBV9|TRBD1
CASSVGYRGTGEQFF
TGTGCCAGCAGCGTAGGGTACAGGGGTACCGGTGAGCAGTTCTTC
>TRBJ2-3|once|TRBV18|TRBD2
CASSPGLAGESTDTQYF
TGTGCCAGCTCACCGGGACTAGCGGGGGAGAGCACAGATACGCAGTATTTT
>TRBJ1-1|NA|TRBV28|NA
CASTLWGVEAFF
TGTGCCAGCACCTTATGGGGAGTCGAAGCTTTCTTT
>TRBJ2-7|NA|TRBV10-2|TRBD2
CASSEGGSGPYEQYF
TGCGCCAGCAGTGAGGGGGGTAGCGGGCCCTACGAGCAGTACTTC
>TRBJ2-2|NA|TRBV6-5|NA
CASNKGIPGELFF
TGTGCCAGCAATAAAGGGATACCCGGGGAGCTGTTTTTT
>TRBJ1-6|NA|TRBV6-4|NA
CASSDSGDNSPLHF
TGTGCCAGCAGTGACTCAGGGGATAATTCACCCCTCCACTTT
>TRBJ2-4|many|TRBV6-2/TRBV6-3|TRBD1
CASSAQWTGNIQYF
TGTGCCAGCAGTGCCCAATGGACAGGAAACATTCAGTACTTC
>TRBJ2-3|NA|TRBV19|TRBD1
CASSPPPGQATDTQYF
TGTGCCAGTAGTCCTCCACCGGGACAGGCCACAGATACGCAGTATTTT
>TRBJ1-2|NA|TRBV24-1|NA
CATSDFGQNGYTF
TGTGCCACCAGTGATTTTGGGCAAAACGGCTACACCTTC
>TRBJ1-1|NA|TRBV2|TRBD1
CASSVINRGRTEAFF
TGTGCCAGCAGTGTGATAAACAGGGGGCGCACTGAAGCTTTCTTT
>TRBJ1-1|NA|TRBV19|TRBD1
CATKSTGRNTEAFF
TGTGCCACAAAATCGACAGGGCGAAACACTGAAGCTTTCTTT
>TRBJ2-3|NA|TRBV6-5|NA
CASNLGDTQYF
TGTGCCAGCAACCTGGGGGATACGCAGTATTTT
>TRBJ1-5|NA|TRBV23-1|TRBD1
CASRKRRGTSQPQHF
TGCGCCAGCAGAAAGCGCAGGGGGACCTCTCAGCCCCAGCATTTT
>TRBJ2-1|NA|TRBV7-6|TRBD1
CASSTGVHEQFF
TGTGCCAGCAGTACAGGGGTTCATGAGCAGTTCTTC
>TRBJ1-1|NA|TRBV2|TRBD1
CASRHGQGANTEAFF
TGTGCCAGCAGGCACGGACAGGGGGCGAACACTGAAGCTTTCTTT
>TRBJ2-2|NA|TRBV6-5|NA
CASSYLSLGGELFF
TGTGCCAGCAGTTACTTAAGCCTGGGCGGGGAGCTGTTTTTT
>TRBJ1-2|NA|TRBV30|NA
CAWPGEGYGYTF
TGTGCCTGGCCAGGGGAGGGCTATGGCTACACCTTC
>TRBJ2-3|NA|TRBV28|TRBD2
CASSSAGVKDTQYF
TGTGCCAGCAGTTCAGCGGGGGTTAAAGATACGCAGTATTTT
>TRBJ2-2|NA|TRBV5-1|TRBD1
CASSQGQANTGELFF
TGCGCCAGCAGCCAAGGACAGGCGAACACCGGGGAGCTGTTTTTT
>TRBJ1-1|once|TRBV19|NA
CASSIRVNTEAFF
TGTGCCAGTAGTATTCGGGTGAACACTGAGGCTTTCTTT
>TRBJ2-3|NA|TRBV28|NA
CASSFGASTDTQYF
TGTGCCAGCAGTTTCGGGGCATCCACAGATACGCAGTATTTT
>TRBJ1-3|NA|TRBV5-8|NA
CASSLDPGPSSGNTIYF
TGTGCCAGCAGCTTGGACCCGGGACCCAGCTCTGGAAACACCATATATTTT
>TRBJ1-6|NA|TRBV27|NA
CASSLIGGSGNSPLHF
TGTGCCAGCAGTCTTATAGGGGGGTCGGGTAATTCACCCCTCCACTTT
>TRBJ1-1|NA|TRBV11-2|TRBD1
CASSLGTGEAFF
TGTGCCAGCAGCTTAGGGACAGGGGAAGCTTTCTTT
>TRBJ1-1|NA|TRBV7-6|NA
CASSLEDRVNTEAFF
TGTGCCAGCAGCTTAGAGGACCGTGTTAACACTGAAGCTTTCTTT
>TRBJ1-1|NA|TRBV2|NA
CASTSEPRGVAFF
TGTGCCAGCACCTCGGAGCCCCGAGGGGTAGCTTTCTTT
>TRBJ2-3|NA|TRBV15|TRBD2
CATSRGRRGADTQYF
TGTGCCACCAGCAGGGGTCGGCGGGGGGCAGATACGCAGTATTTT
>TRBJ2-7|NA|TRBV6-2/TRBV6-3|TRBD1
CASSTPGQAYEQYF
TGTGCCAGCAGTACCCCGGGACAGGCTTACGAGCAGTACTTC
>TRBJ1-2|NA|TRBV12-3/TRBV12-4|NA
CASSLRSTASF
TGTGCCAGCAGTTTAAGGTCGACGGCTTCCTTC
>TRBJ1-2|few|TRBV7-2|NA
CASSLQINYGYTF
TGTGCCAGCAGCTTACAGATTAACTATGGCTACACCTTC
>TRBJ2-2|NA|TRBV7-9|NA
CASRGADYTGELFF
TGTGCCAGCAGAGGGGCGGACTACACCGGGGAGCTGTTTTTT
>TRBJ2-4|NA|TRBV5-4|NA
CASSLGRVIQYF
TGTGCCAGCAGCTTGGGAAGGGTCATTCAGTACTTC
>TRBJ2-7|NA|TRBV9|NA
CASSVEPLVLSEQYF
TGTGCCAGCAGCGTAGAACCCCTAGTTCTCTCCGAGCAGTACTTC
>TRBJ1-3|few|TRBV30|NA
CAWSYSRASGNTIYF
TGTGCCTGGAGTTATTCTAGGGCCTCGGGAAACACCATATATTTT
>TRBJ1-6|NA|TRBV11-2|NA
CASRRQGESPLHF
TGTGCCAGCAGGAGGCAGGGTGAATCACCCCTCCACTTT
>TRBJ2-7|NA|TRBV30|NA
CAGTRDTGYDEQYF
TGTGCCGGAACCCGGGACACGGGCTACGACGAGCAGTACTTC
>TRBJ1-4|NA|TRBV5-6|TRBD1
CASSLASGQANEKLFF
TGTGCCAGCAGCTTGGCCTCGGGACAGGCAAATGAAAAACTGTTTTTT
>TRBJ2-1|few|TRBV2|NA
CASRGATYNEQFF
TGTGCCAGCAGGGGGGCGACCTACAATGAGCAGTTCTTC
>TRBJ1-1|NA|TRBV12-3/TRBV12-4|NA
CASSSTERGGAFF
TGTGCCAGCAGTTCCACAGAGAGGGGGGGCGCTTTCTTT
>TRBJ1-3|NA|TRBV27|TRBD1
CASSAYSPGTGNGNTIYF
TGTGCCAGCAGCGCATACTCGCCGGGGACAGGGAATGGAAACACCATATATTTT
>TRBJ2-1|NA|TRBV7-3|NA
CASSLGWGHNEQFF
TGTGCCAGCAGCTTAGGTTGGGGTCACAATGAGCAGTTCTTC